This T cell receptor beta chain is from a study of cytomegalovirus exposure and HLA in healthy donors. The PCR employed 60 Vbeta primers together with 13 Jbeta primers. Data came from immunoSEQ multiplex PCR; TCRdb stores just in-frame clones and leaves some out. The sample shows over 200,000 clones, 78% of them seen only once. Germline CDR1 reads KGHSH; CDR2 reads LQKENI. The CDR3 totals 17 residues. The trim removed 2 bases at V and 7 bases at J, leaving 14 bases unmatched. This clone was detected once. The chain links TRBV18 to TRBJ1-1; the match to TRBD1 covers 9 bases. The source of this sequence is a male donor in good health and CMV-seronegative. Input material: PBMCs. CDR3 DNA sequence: TGTGCCAGCTCACCATTGGGACAGGGAATGACATTTCATGAAGCTTTCTTT. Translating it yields CASSPLGQGMTFHEAFF.